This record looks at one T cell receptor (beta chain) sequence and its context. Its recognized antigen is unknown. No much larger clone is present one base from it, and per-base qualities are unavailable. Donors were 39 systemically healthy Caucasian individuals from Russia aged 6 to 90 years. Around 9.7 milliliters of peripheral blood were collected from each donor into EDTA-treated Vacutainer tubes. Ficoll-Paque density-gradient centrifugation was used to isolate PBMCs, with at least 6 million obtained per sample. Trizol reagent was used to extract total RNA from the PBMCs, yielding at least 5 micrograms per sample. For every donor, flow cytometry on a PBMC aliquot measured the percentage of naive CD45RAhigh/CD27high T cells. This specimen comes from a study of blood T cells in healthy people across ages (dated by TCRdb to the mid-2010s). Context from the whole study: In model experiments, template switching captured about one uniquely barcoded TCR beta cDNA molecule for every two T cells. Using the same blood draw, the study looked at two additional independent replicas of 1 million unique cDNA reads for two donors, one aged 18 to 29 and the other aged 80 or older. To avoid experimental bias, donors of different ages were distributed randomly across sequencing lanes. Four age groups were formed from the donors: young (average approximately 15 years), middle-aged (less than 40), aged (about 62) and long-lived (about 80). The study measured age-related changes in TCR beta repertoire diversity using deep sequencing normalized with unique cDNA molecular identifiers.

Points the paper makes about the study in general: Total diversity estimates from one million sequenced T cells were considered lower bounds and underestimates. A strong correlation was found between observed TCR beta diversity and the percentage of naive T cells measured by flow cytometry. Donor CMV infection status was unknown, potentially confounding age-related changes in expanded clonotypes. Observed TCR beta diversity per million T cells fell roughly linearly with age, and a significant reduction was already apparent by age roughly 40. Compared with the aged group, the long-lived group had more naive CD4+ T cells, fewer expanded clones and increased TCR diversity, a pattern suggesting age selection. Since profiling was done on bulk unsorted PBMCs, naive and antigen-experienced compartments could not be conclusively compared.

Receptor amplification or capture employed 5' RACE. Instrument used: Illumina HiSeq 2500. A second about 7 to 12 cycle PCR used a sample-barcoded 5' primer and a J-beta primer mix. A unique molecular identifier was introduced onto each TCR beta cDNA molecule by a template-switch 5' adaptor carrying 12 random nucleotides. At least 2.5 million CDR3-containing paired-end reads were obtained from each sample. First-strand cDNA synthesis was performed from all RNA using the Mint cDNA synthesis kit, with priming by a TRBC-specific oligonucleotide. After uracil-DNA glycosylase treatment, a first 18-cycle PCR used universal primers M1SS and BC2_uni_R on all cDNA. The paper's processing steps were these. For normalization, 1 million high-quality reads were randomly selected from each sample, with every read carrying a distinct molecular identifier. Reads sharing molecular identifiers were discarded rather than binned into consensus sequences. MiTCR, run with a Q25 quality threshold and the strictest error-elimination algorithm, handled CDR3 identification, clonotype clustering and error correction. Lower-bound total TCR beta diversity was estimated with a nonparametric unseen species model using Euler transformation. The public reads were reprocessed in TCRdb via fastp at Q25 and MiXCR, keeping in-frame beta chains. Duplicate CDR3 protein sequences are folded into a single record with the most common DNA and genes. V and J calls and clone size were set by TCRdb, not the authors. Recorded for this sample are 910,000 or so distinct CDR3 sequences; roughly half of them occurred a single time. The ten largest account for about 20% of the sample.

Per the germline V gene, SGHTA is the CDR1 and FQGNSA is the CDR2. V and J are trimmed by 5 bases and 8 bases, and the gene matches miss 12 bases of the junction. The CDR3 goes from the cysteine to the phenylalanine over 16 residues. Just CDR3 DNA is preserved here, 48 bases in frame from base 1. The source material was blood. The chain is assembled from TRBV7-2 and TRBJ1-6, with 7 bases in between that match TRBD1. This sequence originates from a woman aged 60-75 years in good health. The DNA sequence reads TGTGCCAGCAGCATACGGGACAGCTTAGAGCATTCACCCCTCCACTTT. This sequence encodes CASSIRDSLEHSPLHF.